The clone carrying this T cell receptor beta chain came up once. Its antigen is not identified. The data were produced by immunoSEQ multiplex PCR, yet TCRdb's version contains in-frame clones alone and is incomplete. The table shows some 11,000 clones, with more than 75% occurring only once. This entry is derived from a study of OX40 agonist ivuxolimab in advanced cancers. Study at large: Those enrolled were roughly 80% male, with a mean age of 60 years and ages from about 20 to 90. Study outcomes and limitations: Clonal expansion from baseline to week 6 occurred in both CD4+ and CD8+ T cells. Partial responders receiving 0.1-3.0 mg/kg showed among the lowest clonal expansion.

This CDR3 region has 15 residues. Trimming left V 4 bases short and J 4 bases short, with 15 bases between. In germline, CDR1 is MNHEY, CDR2 SVGAGI. The chain recombines TRBV6-5 with TRBJ2-3; TRBD1 might be the D (6 bases). The sequence was obtained from an adult with an advanced solid tumor such as melanoma, head and neck, liver or kidney cancer. Sequences were derived from CD4+ or CD8+ T cells sorted from blood, sampled in a trial of the OX40 agonist ivuxolimab. The CDR3 DNA sequence: TGTGCCAGCAGTTGGACAGTAGATTTATCAGATACGCAGTATTTT. It encodes CASSWTVDLSDTQYF.